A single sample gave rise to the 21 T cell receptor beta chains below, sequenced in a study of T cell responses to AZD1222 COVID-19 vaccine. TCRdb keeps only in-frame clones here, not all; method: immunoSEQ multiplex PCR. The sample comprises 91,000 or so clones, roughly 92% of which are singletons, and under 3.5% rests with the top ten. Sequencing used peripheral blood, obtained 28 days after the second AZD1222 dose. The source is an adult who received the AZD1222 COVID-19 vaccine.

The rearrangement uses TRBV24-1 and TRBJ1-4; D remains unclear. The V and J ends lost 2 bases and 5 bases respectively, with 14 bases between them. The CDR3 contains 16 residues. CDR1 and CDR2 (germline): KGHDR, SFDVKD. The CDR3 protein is CATSDSQMGGNEKLFF. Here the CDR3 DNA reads TGTGCCACCAGTGATTCTCAGATGGGCGGAAATGAAAAACTGTTTTTT.

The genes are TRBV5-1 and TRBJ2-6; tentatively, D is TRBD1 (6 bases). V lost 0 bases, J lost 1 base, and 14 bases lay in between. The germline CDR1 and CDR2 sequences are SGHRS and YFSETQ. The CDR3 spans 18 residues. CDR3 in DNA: TGCGCCAGCAGCTTGGATGGGCAGGGGACATCTGGGGCCAACGTCCTGACTTTC. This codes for CASSLDGQGTSGANVLTF.

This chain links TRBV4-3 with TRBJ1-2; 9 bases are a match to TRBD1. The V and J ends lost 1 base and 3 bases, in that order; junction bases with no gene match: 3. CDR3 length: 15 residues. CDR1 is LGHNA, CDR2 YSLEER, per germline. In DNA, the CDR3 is TGCGCCAGCAGCCAAGGACAGGGGGGGGACTATGGCTACACCTTC. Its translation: CASSQGQGGDYGYTF.

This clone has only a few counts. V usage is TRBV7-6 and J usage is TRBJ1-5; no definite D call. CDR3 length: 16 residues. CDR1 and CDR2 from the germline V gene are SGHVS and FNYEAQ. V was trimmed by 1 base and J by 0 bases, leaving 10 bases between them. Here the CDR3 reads CASSLGRGYSNQPQHF. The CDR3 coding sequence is TGTGCCAGCAGCTTAGGGCGTGGGTATAGCAATCAGCCCCAGCATTTT.

The CDR3 protein is CASSTRDRGRSEQFF. CDR3 DNA: TGTGCCAGCAGCACACGGGACAGGGGGCGCAGTGAGCAGTTCTTC. V is TRBV5-4 and J is TRBJ2-1, with TRBD1 identical over 12 bases. CDR1 is SGHNT and CDR2 is YYREEE in the germline V gene (reference sequence). The CDR3 is 15 residues long. The junction had 8 bases not matched to a gene; V was cut back by 4 bases and J by 9 bases. Variable domain in full (rest from reference TRBV5-4 and TRBJ2-1): ETGVTQSPTHLIKTRGQQVTLRCSSQSGHNTVSWYQQALGQGPQFIFQYYREEENGRGNFPPRFSGLQFPNYSSELNVNALELDDSALYLCASSTRDRGRSEQFFGPGTRLTVL.

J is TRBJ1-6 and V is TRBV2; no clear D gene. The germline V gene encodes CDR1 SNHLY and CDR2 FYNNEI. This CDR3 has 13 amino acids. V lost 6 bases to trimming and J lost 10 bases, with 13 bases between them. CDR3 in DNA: TGTGCCAGCAGCCAACAGTTGGGATCACCCCTCCACTTT. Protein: CASSQQLGSPLHF.

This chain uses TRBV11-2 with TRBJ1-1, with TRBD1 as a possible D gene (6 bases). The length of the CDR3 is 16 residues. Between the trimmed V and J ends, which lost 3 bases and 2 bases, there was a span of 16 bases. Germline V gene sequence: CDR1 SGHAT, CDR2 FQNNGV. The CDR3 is CASSLSGGRLNTEAFF. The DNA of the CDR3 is TGTGCCAGCAGCTTGTCTGGGGGCAGACTAAACACTGAAGCTTTCTTT.

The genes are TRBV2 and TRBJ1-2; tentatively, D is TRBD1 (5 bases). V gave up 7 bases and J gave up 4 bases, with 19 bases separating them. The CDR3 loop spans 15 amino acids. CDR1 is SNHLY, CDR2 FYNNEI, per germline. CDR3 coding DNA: TGTGCCAGCATCCTCCCTGGGGGGGTTGGCTATGGCTACACCTTC. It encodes CASILPGGVGYGYTF. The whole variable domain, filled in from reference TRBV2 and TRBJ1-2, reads EPEVTQTPSHQVTQMGQEVILRCVPISNHLYFYWYRQILGQKVEFLVSFYNNEISEKSEIFDDQFSVERPDGSNFTLKIRSTKLEDSAMYFCASILPGGVGYGYTFGSGTRLTVV.

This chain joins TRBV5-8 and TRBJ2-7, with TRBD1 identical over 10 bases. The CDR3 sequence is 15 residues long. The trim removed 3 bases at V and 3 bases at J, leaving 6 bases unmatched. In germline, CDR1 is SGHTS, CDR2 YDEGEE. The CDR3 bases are TGTGCCAGCAGCTCGCCGGGACAGGGGTACTACGAGCAGTACTTC. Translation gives CASSSPGQGYYEQYF.

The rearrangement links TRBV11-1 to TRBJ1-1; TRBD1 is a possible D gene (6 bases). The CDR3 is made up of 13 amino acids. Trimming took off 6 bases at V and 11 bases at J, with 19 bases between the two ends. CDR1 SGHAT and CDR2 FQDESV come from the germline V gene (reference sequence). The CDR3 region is CASRPRSGERAFF. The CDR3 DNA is TGTGCCAGCAGACCCCGCTCAGGGGAACGGGCTTTCTTT.

The chain's CDR3 is CASTIGPPNTEAFF. DNA for the CDR3: TGTGCCAGCACTATAGGACCCCCGAACACTGAAGCTTTCTTT. J is TRBJ1-1 and V is TRBV6-1; no clear D. The ends were cut back, 7 bases at V and 1 base at J, with 13 bases in the middle. Germline V CDR1 and CDR2: MNHNS, SASEGT. The CDR3 spans 14 residues.

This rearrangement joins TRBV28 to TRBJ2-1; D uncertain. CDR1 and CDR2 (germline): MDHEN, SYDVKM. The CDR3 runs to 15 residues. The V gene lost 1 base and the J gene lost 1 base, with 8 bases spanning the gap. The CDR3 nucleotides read TGTGCCAGCAGTTTATTAGGTTATTCCTACAATGAGCAGTTCTTC. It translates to CASSLLGYSYNEQFF.

The CDR3: CASSQVPPYNEQFF. The CDR3, as DNA: TGTGCCAGCAGCCAAGTCCCCCCCTACAATGAGCAGTTCTTC. This chain uses TRBV3-1 (or the pseudogene TRBV3-2) with TRBJ2-1; D unclear. The CDR3 runs 14 residues. CDR1 is LGHDT, CDR2 YNNKEL, per germline (reference sequence). Trimming removed 1 base at V and 2 bases at J, with 6 bases between.

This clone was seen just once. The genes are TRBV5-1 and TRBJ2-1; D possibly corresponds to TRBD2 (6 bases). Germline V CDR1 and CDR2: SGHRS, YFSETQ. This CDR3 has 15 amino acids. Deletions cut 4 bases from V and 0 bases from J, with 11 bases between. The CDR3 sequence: CASSPDGSSYNEQFF. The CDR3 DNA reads TGCGCCAGCAGCCCGGACGGGAGCTCCTACAATGAGCAGTTCTTC.

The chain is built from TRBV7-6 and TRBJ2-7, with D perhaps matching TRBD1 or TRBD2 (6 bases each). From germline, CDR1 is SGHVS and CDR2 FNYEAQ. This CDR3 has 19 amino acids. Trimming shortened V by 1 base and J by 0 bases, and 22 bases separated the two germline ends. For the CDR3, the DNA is TGTGCCAGCAGCTTAGAGGAGGGTGCTCCGGGACATAGCTCCTACGAGCAGTACTTC. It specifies CASSLEEGAPGHSSYEQYF.

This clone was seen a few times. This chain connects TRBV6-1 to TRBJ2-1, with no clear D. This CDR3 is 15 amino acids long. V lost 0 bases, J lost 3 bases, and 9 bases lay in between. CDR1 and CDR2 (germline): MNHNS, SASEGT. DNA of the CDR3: TGTGCCAGCAGTGAAGCTGGAGCCTACTACAATGAGCAGTTCTTC. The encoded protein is CASSEAGAYYNEQFF.

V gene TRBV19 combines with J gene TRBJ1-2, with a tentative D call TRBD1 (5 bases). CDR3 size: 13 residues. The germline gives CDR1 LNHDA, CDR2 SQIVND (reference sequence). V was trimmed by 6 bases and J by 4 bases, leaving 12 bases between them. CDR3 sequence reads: CASSLGGVYGYTF. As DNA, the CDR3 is TGTGCCAGTAGCCTCGGGGGGGTCTATGGCTACACCTTC.

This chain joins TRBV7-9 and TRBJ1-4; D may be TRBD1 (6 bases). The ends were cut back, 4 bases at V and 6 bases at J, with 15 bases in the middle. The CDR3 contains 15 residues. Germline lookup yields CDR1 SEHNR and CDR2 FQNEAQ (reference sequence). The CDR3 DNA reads TGTGCCAGCAGCTCATACAGGGTTAAAGATGAAAAACTGTTTTTT. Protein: CASSSYRVKDEKLFF.

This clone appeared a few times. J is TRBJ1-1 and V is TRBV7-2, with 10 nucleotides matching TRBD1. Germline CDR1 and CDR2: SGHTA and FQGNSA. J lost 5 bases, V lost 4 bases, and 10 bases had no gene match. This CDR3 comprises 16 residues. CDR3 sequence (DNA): TGTGCCAGCAGCTCCGGTTGGGCGGGACAGGGGACTGAAGCTTTCTTT. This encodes CASSSGWAGQGTEAFF.

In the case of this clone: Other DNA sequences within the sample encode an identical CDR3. CDR3 bases: TGTGCCAGCAGCCGGGGAGTAGCGGCCGGGGAGCTGTTTTTT. It translates to CASSRGVAAGELFF. This chain joins TRBV5-4 and TRBJ2-2, with D maybe TRBD2 (6 bases). The CDR3 loop spans 14 amino acids. Trimming shortened V by 4 bases and J by 6 bases, and 13 bases separated the two germline ends. Germline V gives CDR1 SGHNT, CDR2 YYREEE (reference sequence).

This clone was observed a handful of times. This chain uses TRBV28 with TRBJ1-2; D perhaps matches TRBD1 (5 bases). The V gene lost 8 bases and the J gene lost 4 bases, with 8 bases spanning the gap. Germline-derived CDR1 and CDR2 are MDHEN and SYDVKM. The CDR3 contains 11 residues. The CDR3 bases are TGTGCCAGCGGGGACGGCTATGGCTACACCTTC. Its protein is CASGDGYGYTF.